This T cell receptor (beta chain) was retrieved from a study of breast tumors, draining lymph nodes, adjacent tissues. TCRdb ran MiXCR on the multiplex PCR reads and lists one entry per CDR3 protein. Seen here are some 150,000 distinct CDR3 sequences, around a third observed once, and the top ten hold about 3.7%. This clonotype came up many times. V was clipped by 4 bases and J by 0 bases, with 10 bases between them. CDR1 MNHEY and CDR2 SVGEGT come from the germline V gene. The CDR3 length is 15 residues. Samples came from axillary lymph nodes draining the breast cancer. The sequencing sample was made of axillary lymph node tissue. The chain recombines TRBV6-2 or TRBV6-3 with TRBJ2-1; D gene ambiguous. The receptor comes from a female donor with breast cancer. Some clones in this sample may be carry-over from other donors' samples. Here the CDR3 DNA reads TGTGCCAGCAGTTTATCGAGCCCCTCCTACAATGAGCAGTTCTTC. Translation: CASSLSSPSYNEQFF.